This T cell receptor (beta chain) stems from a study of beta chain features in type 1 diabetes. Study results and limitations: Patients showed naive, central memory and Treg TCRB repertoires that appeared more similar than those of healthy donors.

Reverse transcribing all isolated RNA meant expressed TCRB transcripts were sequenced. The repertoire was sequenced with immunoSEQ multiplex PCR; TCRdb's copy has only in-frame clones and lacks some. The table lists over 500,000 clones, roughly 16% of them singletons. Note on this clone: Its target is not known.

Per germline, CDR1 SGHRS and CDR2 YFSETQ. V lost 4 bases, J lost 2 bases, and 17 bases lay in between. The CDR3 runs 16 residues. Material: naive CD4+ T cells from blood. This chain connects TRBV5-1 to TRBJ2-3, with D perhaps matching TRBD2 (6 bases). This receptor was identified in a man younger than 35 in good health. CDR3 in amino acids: CASSRTAGGPTDTQYF. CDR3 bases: TGCGCCAGCAGCCGAACAGCGGGCGGTCCCACAGATACGCAGTATTTT. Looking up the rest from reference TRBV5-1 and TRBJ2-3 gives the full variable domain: KAGVTQTPRYLIKTRGQQVTLSCSPISGHRSVSWYQQTPGQGLQFLFEYFSETQRNKGNFPGRFSGRQFSNSRSEMNVSTLELGDSALYLCASSRTAGGPTDTQYFGPGTRLTVL.